This T cell receptor beta chain was sequenced in a study of OX40 agonist ivuxolimab in advanced cancers. The CDR3 totals 15 residues. The germline V gene encodes CDR1 SGHTA and CDR2 FQGNSA. Sequencing was performed with immunoSEQ multiplex PCR; in TCRdb, only in-frame clones are kept and a portion is missing. The sample lists around 52,000 clones, 83% occurring once. The sequences come from CD4+ or CD8+ T cells sorted from blood, collected in a trial of the OX40 agonist ivuxolimab. This receptor was obtained from an adult with an advanced solid tumor such as melanoma, head and neck, liver or kidney cancer. The chain is built from TRBV7-2 and TRBJ2-5; 10 positions match TRBD1. The end of the DNA is better explained by TRBJ2-7, so the J call may be wrong. The CDR3 DNA reads as TGTGCCAGCAGCTTATCCGGGACAGGGGCTTACGAGCAGTACTTC. It yields the protein CASSLSGTGAYEQYF.